This T cell receptor beta chain was sequenced during a study of CD4 T cells in relation to SARS-CoV-2 and coronaviruses. Study in general: No peptide or an HIV-1 Nef peptide pool served as negative control. Study-wide points: In around three fifths of donors, memory CD4+ clonotypes crossrecognized SARS-CoV-2 and at least one common cold coronavirus spike.

Before the COVID-19 pandemic, during about 2011-2019, CD4+ T cells were taken from unexposed donors. The cells were cultured for around ten days before CD4+ T cells were isolated. Unexposed-donor CD4+ T cells were probed with SARS-CoV-2 S/N and four cold-coronavirus spikes, cells permitting. Half the medium was replaced with IL-2 medium on days 3 and 7. This clone appeared once. Its antigen is undetermined. Sequencing was performed with immunoSEQ multiplex PCR; in TCRdb, only in-frame clones are kept and a portion is missing. The data show some 16,000 clones, approximately 80% seen once. The CDR3 contains 15 residues. Germline CDR1 reads SGHRS; CDR2 reads YFSETQ. Trimming shortened V by 4 bases and J by 1 base, and 11 bases separated the two germline ends.

Source material: CD4+ T cells from PBMCs, cultured in vitro. The rearrangement uses TRBV5-1 and TRBJ2-2; D gene uncertain. The clonotype comes from a human donor in good health. CDR3 in amino acids: CASSLLAQNTGELFF. The CDR3 DNA is TGCGCCAGCAGCCTCCTGGCACAGAACACCGGGGAGCTGTTTTTT.